The sequence of this T cell receptor (beta chain) was determined in a study of CD4+ T cells in melanoma. Study-wide results and limits: CD8+ T cell, macrophage and B cell function reportedly correlated with neoantigen-specific CD4+ T cells. Neoantigen-specific CD4+ T cells in melanoma reportedly had diverse differentiation states.

Regarding this clone: Its cognate antigen is unknown.

CDR3 length: 16 amino acids. With 5 bases removed from V and 3 bases from J, the gap between germline ends came to 16 bases. CDR1 is MNHNY, CDR2 SVGAGI, per germline (reference sequence). Measured with immunoSEQ multiplex PCR; TCRdb has only the in-frame clones, and not every one. This sample has roughly 20,000 clones; 82% occur once, and the top ten carry about 4%. The rearrangement joins TRBV6-6 to TRBJ2-2, with a possible D match to TRBD2 (6 bases). The specimen sequenced was cells from a culture (not recorded whether cultured in vitro). This clonotype was sampled from a human donor with melanoma. The CDR3, as DNA: TGTGCCAGCAGTAGAGTTAGCGGAGCTTACACCGGGGAGCTGTTTTTT. Protein: CASSRVSGAYTGELFF.